This TCR beta chain was sequenced for a study of blood T cells in healthy people across ages. General observations from the study: CMV status of donors was not determined, possibly confounding expanded clonotype changes.

Of note for this clonotype: As yet, its antigen is unknown.

After removal of 4 bases from V and 7 bases from J, the junction contained 4 bases not matched to a gene. CDR3 length: 14 amino acids. The germline gives CDR1 SGHRS, CDR2 YFSETQ. Then a second PCR, running roughly 7 to 11 cycles, was carried out with a sample-barcoded 5' primer and a J-beta primer mix. Each cDNA molecule was tagged by a template-switch adaptor that had 12 random nucleotides. In TCRdb, the 5' RACE reads were re-called with MiXCR into one record per CDR3 protein. The sample contains roughly 800,000 distinct CDR3 sequences, around a quarter of which appear only once. A further study also used this sample, focusing on T cells of mothers and their children. That paper states: In this cohort, donors were three healthy Caucasian mothers plus their six children.

The origin of this receptor is a boy under 18 in good health. The sequencing sample was made of blood. The chain links TRBV5-1 to TRBJ2-4; TRBD1 aligns across 11 bases. CDR3 nucleotide sequence: TGCGCCAGCAGCCGGACAGGGGGCGAGAACATTCAGTACTTC. Protein product: CASSRTGGENIQYF.